Listed here are 11 T cell receptor beta chains from one sample, sequenced in a study of blood T cell repertoires in COVID-19. The protocol was immunoSEQ multiplex PCR, while the TCRdb copy is restricted to in-frame clones and leaves out a portion. The table records 120,000 to 150,000 clones, 80% to 90% of them present only once. The sample consisted of peripheral blood. The source of these receptors is a woman aged 50 to 65 in a cohort sampled during active or convalescent COVID-19.

V and J are TRBV2 and TRBJ2-2, with 8 bases aligning to TRBD1. The germline gives CDR1 SNHLY, CDR2 FYNNEI. V lost 2 bases and J lost 1; bases outside the gene matches: 12. There are 19 residues in the CDR3. CDR3 coding DNA: TGTGCCAGCAGTGAACTAAGGACAGGGTCAAATCAGAACACCGGGGAGCTGTTTTTT. It codes for CASSELRTGSNQNTGELFF.

CDR3 loop: CASSLIPDSRTTEAFF. CDR3 in DNA: TGTGCCAGCAGTTTGATCCCGGACAGTCGAACCACTGAAGCTTTCTTT. The chain employs TRBV6-2 or TRBV6-3 and TRBJ1-1, with a possible D match to TRBD1 (6 bases). V was clipped by 4 bases and J by 4 bases, with 19 bases between them. Germline V CDR1 and CDR2: MNHEY, SVGEGT. The CDR3 totals 16 residues.

The V gene is TRBV24-1, the J gene TRBJ1-1, with TRBD1 matching 7 bases. J was trimmed by 4 bases and V by 5 bases; bases with no gene match: 3. Germline assignment: CDR1 KGHDR and CDR2 SFDVKD. CDR3 length: 13 residues. The chain's CDR3 is CATSAGQFTEAFF. The CDR3 nucleotides read TGTGCCACCAGTGCGGGACAGTTCACTGAAGCTTTCTTT.

CDR3 amino acids: CATGKGANYGYTF. As DNA, the CDR3 is TGTGCCACAGGAAAGGGGGCCAACTATGGCTACACCTTC. The chain links TRBV3-1 (or the pseudogene TRBV3-2) to TRBJ1-2; 7 bases line up with TRBD1. J lost 2 bases, V lost 10 bases, and 7 bases had no gene match. Germline V gives CDR1 LGHDT, CDR2 YNNKEL (reference sequence). CDR3 length: 13 residues.

V and J are TRBV2 and TRBJ1-2; D is unresolved. Trimming stripped 6 bases from V and 2 bases from J, with 13 bases between. This CDR3 has 14 residues. CDR1 is SNHLY and CDR2 is FYNNEI in the germline V gene. CDR3 loop: CASSPKPWNYGYTF. DNA for the CDR3: TGTGCCAGCAGCCCCAAGCCTTGGAACTATGGCTACACCTTC.

J is TRBJ1-2 and V is TRBV7-9; D remains unclear. Germline loops: CDR1 SEHNR, CDR2 FQNEAQ (reference sequence). V dropped 2 bases and J dropped 0 bases, with 7 bases sitting between them. This CDR3 is 14 amino acids long. CDR3 residues: CASSLLGSNYGYTF. The CDR3 region has the DNA TGTGCCAGCAGCTTACTAGGTTCTAACTATGGCTACACCTTC.

This clone is a singleton in its sample. The chain combines TRBV9 with TRBJ2-5; TRBD2 matches 8 bases. Germline CDR1 and CDR2: SGDLS and YYNGEE. The CDR3 extends over 15 amino acids. V was pared by 0 bases and J by 4 bases, with 5 bases of the junction left unmatched. The CDR3 nucleotides are TGTGCCAGCAGCGTAGAACCGGGGGGGCCAGAGACCCAGTACTTC. This translates into CASSVEPGGPETQYF.

This sequence joins TRBV6-5 and TRBJ2-7, with TRBD1 matching 10 bases. The CDR3 has 15 amino acids. Germline V gene sequence: CDR1 MNHEY, CDR2 SVGAGI. V gave up 7 bases and J gave up 1 base; unmatched junction bases: 7. The CDR3 loop reads CASKYRGQGSYEQYF. CDR3 in DNA: TGTGCCAGCAAATATAGGGGACAGGGGTCCTACGAGCAGTACTTC.

The chain couples TRBV4-1 to TRBJ2-5; D perhaps matches TRBD2 (6 bases). Germline V gene lookup returns CDR1 MGHRA and CDR2 YSYEKL. The CDR3 covers 16 residues. Between the trimmed V and J ends, which lost 0 bases and 5 bases, there was a span of 16 bases. The CDR3 is CASSQDNGGLAETQYF. DNA of the CDR3: TGCGCCAGCAGCCAAGATAACGGCGGGCTAGCGGAGACCCAGTACTTC.

This chain connects TRBV27 to TRBJ1-1; 8 bases match TRBD1. Germline CDR1 reads MNHEY; CDR2 reads SMNVEV (reference sequence). The CDR3 spans 15 residues. After removal of 4 bases from V and 3 bases from J, the junction contained 7 bases not matched to a gene. The CDR3 DNA reads as TGTGCCAGCAGTTCTTACAGGGGGAGGGACACTGAAGCTTTCTTT. Translating gives CASSSYRGRDTEAFF.

J is TRBJ2-7 and V is TRBV6-5, with 9 bases fitting TRBD1. Germline V gene lookup returns CDR1 MNHEY and CDR2 SVGAGI. After removal of 2 bases from V and 5 bases from J, the junction contained 4 bases not matched to a gene. The CDR3 has 14 residues. CDR3 coding DNA: TGTGCCAGCAGTTACGTGACAGGGGGTCACGAGCAGTACTTC. It codes for CASSYVTGGHEQYF.